This T cell receptor beta chain was obtained from a study of T cells in Graves' hyperthyroidism and ophthalmopathy. CDR3 length: 17 residues. Per germline, CDR1 LGHNA and CDR2 YNFKEQ. RNA transcripts provided the source from which TCR beta CDR3 regions were amplified. TCR CDR3 underwent first-round RT-PCR with the HTBI primer set. One entry per CDR3 protein results from TCRdb running MiXCR on the multiplex PCR reads. The table records approximately 690,000 distinct CDR3 sequences, roughly 15% of them present only once. With respect to this clonotype: Given a much more abundant clone one base away, this may be a read error.

The sequence derives from a woman in her forties or fifties with Graves' ophthalmopathy. The chain is built from TRBV4-2 and TRBJ2-7, with 11 bases identical to TRBD2. The better agreement between TRBJ2-1 and the DNA end casts doubt on the J call. The sample comprised blood. The CDR3 protein is CASSITSGSDSSYEQFF. The DNA of the CDR3 is TGTGCCAGCAGCATAACTAGCGGGAGCGACTCCTCCTACGAGCAGTTCTTC.